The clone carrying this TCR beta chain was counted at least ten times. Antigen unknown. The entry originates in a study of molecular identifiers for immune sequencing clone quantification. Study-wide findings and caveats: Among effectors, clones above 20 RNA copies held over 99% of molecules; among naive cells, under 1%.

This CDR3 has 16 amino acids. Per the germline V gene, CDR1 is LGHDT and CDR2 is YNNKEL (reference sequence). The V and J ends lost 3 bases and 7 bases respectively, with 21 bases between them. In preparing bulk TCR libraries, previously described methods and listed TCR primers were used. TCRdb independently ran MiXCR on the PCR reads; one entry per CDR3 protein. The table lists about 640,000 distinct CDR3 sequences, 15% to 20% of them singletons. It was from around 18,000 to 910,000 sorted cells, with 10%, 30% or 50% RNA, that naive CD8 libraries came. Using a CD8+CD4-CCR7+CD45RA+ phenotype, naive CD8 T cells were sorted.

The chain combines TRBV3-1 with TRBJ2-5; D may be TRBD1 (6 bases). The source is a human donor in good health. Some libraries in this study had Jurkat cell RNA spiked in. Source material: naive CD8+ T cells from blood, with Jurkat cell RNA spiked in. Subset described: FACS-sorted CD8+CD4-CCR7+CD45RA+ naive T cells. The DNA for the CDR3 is TGTGCCAGCAGCCATGAATTCCTACAGGGCTTTTGGACCCAGTACTTC. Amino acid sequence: CASSHEFLQGFWTQYF.